The sequence of this T cell receptor beta chain was determined in a study of blood T cells in healthy people across ages. General study findings and limits: Because donor CMV status was unknown, expanded clonotype changes were possibly confounded. Roughly linear age-related decline in beta diversity appeared, significant by age 40. TCR beta diversity tracked closely with naive T cell percentage.

Points on this clonotype: Its antigen is still unknown.

A second PCR of roughly 6 to 12 cycles used a sample-barcoded 5' primer and a J-beta primer mix. Using its own MiXCR run on the 5' RACE reads, TCRdb lists one record per CDR3 protein. This table holds some 1.4 million distinct CDR3 sequences, roughly 45% found once. There are 13 residues in the CDR3. V gave up 3 bases and J gave up 0 bases, with 8 bases separating them. CDR1 is DFQATT, CDR2 SNEGSKA, per germline (reference sequence). The V and J genes are TRBV20-1 and TRBJ1-1; D remains ambiguous. This TCR derives from a woman between 18 and 29 years old in good health. Sequenced sample: blood. The CDR3, as DNA: TGCAGTGCTAGTGGGCCCATGAACACTGAAGCTTTCTTT. Protein: CSASGPMNTEAFF.